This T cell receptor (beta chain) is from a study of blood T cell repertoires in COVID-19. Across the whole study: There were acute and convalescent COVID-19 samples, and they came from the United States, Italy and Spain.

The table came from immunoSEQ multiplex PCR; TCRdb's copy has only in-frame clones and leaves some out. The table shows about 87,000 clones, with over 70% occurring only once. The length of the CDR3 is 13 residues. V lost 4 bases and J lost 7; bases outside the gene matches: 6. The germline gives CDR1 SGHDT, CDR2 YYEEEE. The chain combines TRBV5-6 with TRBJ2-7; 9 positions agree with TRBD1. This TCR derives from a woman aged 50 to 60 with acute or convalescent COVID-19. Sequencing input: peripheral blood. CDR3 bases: TGTGCCAGCAGCGGCGGGACAGGGTGGGAGCAGTACTTC. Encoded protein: CASSGGTGWEQYF.